Listed here are 30 T cell receptor beta chains from one sample, sequenced in a study of T cells after yellow fever vaccination. TCRdb called the 5' RACE reads again in MiXCR, with one record for every CDR3 protein. The sample consists of over 110,000 distinct CDR3 sequences, 7% to 9% of them appearing once. The sequencing here drew on CD4+ T cells sorted from PBMCs, taken 5 days after the yellow fever booster vaccination. The receptors come from a man aged 30 to 45 who received the YFV17D yellow fever vaccine.

This clonotype was detected many times. The chain employs TRBV12-3 or TRBV12-4 and TRBJ2-7, with 11 bases that match TRBD2. The CDR3 is 14 amino acids. V lost 6 bases, J lost 4 bases, and 5 bases stayed unmatched. CDR3 nucleotide sequence: TGTGCCAGCAGGGTTACTAGCGGGAGTTACGAGCAGTACTTC. It yields the protein CASRVTSGSYEQYF.

This clonotype has just a few counts. This chain joins TRBV7-2 and TRBJ2-3, with 8 bases identical to TRBD1. There are 15 residues in the CDR3. V shed 5 bases, J shed 4 bases, and the junction held 8 bases outside the gene matches. The V gene's germline CDR1 is SGHTA and CDR2 FQGNSA. In DNA form, the CDR3 reads TGTGCCAGCAGCCGTGTCAGGACAGGGTCAGATACGCAGTATTTT. This gives the protein CASSRVRTGSDTQYF.

The chain has TRBV5-4 and TRBJ2-1, with 8 positions matching TRBD1. The CDR3 covers 15 residues. Germline CDR1 SGHNT, CDR2 YYREEE (reference sequence). J was trimmed by 1 base and V by 3 bases; bases with no gene match: 3. The CDR3 nucleotides are TGTGCCAGCAGCTGGGGGGACAGGTCCTACAATGAGCAGTTCTTC. Protein: CASSWGDRSYNEQFF.

This clonotype showed up many times. V gene TRBV5-1 combines with J gene TRBJ2-7; possible D gene TRBD2, 6 bases. The V and J ends lost 4 bases and 6 bases respectively, with 11 bases between them. In germline, CDR1 is SGHRS, CDR2 YFSETQ. This CDR3 is built from 12 residues. The CDR3 here is CASSVGTLEQYF. The DNA for the CDR3 is TGCGCCAGCAGCGTAGGGACTCTCGAGCAGTACTTC. Full variable domain (rest looked up from reference TRBV5-1 and TRBJ2-7): KAGVTQTPRYLIKTRGQQVTLSCSPISGHRSVSWYQQTPGQGLQFLFEYFSETQRNKGNFPGRFSGRQFSNSRSEMNVSTLELGDSALYLCASSVGTLEQYFGPGTRLTVT.

This clonotype was recorded at least ten times. The CDR3 DNA is TGTGCCAGCAGCCACCTAGGGGGGGAGCTGTTTTTT. This translates into CASSHLGGELFF. This sequence joins TRBV3-1 and TRBJ2-2; D is ambiguous. The CDR3 runs to 12 residues. Germline loops: CDR1 LGHDT, CDR2 YNNKEL (reference sequence). V was clipped by 3 bases and J by 8 bases, with 7 bases between them.

This clonotype was recorded many times. The chain employs TRBV20-1 and TRBJ2-1; 7 bases agree with TRBD2. This CDR3 has 14 residues. The V and J ends lost 0 bases and 4 bases, in that order; junction bases with no gene match: 3. CDR1 and CDR2 (germline): DFQATT, SNEGSKA (reference sequence). The CDR3 sequence is CSARDRGVYNEQFF. As DNA, the CDR3 is TGCAGTGCTAGAGATCGGGGGGTGTACAATGAGCAGTTCTTC.

In regard to this clonotype: A read error is possible here, since a much larger clone lies one base away. J is TRBJ2-4 and V is TRBV28; tentative D call: TRBD1 (6 bases). Trimming shortened V by 5 bases and J by 0 bases, and 17 bases separated the two germline ends. This CDR3 region has 17 residues. Germline V CDR1 and CDR2: MDHEN, SYDVKM. The CDR3 DNA is TGTGCCAGCAGTGAGACACAGGGCCGACTAGCCAAAAACATTCAGTACTTC. This sequence encodes CASSETQGRLAKNIQYF.

Many counts were recorded for this clonotype. The rearrangement joins TRBV20-1 to TRBJ1-2, with TRBD1 matching 9 bases. Germline CDR1 reads DFQATT; CDR2 reads SNEGSKA (reference sequence). The CDR3 loop spans 14 amino acids. The junction had 5 bases not matched to a gene; V was cut back by 5 bases and J by 1 base. CDR3 DNA: TGCAGTGCTCAAAGGACAGGGGTTAACTATGGCTACACCTTC. It encodes CSAQRTGVNYGYTF.

This clonotype was counted ten times or more. CDR3 coding DNA: TGTGCCAGCAGCCGTCGCCCCATCGCCGAGAATGAAAAACTGTTTTTT. It encodes CASSRRPIAENEKLFF. This chain uses TRBV4-2 with TRBJ1-4; no definite D call. V lost 4 bases and J lost 5, with 17 bases in between. CDR1 and CDR2 (germline): LGHNA, YNFKEQ. The CDR3 is 16 amino acids.

The chain has TRBV12-3 or TRBV12-4 and TRBJ2-6; no clear D gene. CDR3 length: 19 residues. Trimming stripped 11 bases from V and 0 bases from J, with 26 bases between. CDR3 DNA: TGTGCCTTCAGTTTGAAAGTGACCCTTTTGGGCTCTGGGGCCAACGTCCTGACTTTC. Translating gives CAFSLKVTLLGSGANVLTF.

This clonotype occurred many times. The V call is TRBV6-2 or TRBV6-3, the J call TRBJ1-5; no clear D gene. This CDR3 region has 15 residues. Looked up from germline, CDR1 is MNHEY and CDR2 is SVGEGT. With 0 bases removed from V and 7 bases from J, the gap between germline ends came to 13 bases. CDR3 sequence: CASSYSGLIRQPQHF. CDR3 in DNA: TGTGCCAGCAGTTACTCGGGGTTGATAAGGCAGCCCCAGCATTTT.

About this clonotype itself: A single base separates this from a much larger clone, so it may be a read error. The rearrangement joins TRBV9 to TRBJ2-5, with D perhaps matching TRBD2 (5 bases). V lost 0 bases and J 5 bases, leaving 11 bases between the germline ends. The CDR3 extends over 14 amino acids. The germline gives CDR1 SGDLS, CDR2 YYNGEE. The CDR3 sequence is CASSVGGPTETQYF. The CDR3 nucleotides are TGTGCCAGCAGCGTAGGAGGGCCGACTGAGACCCAGTACTTC.

This clonotype was recorded many times. This sequence joins TRBV6-2 or TRBV6-3 and TRBJ2-1; 8 bases agree with TRBD2. CDR3 length: 13 residues. V trimming: 9 bases; J trimming: 9 bases; junction bases outside the gene matches: 10. The V gene's germline CDR1 is MNHEY and CDR2 SVGEGT. The CDR3 spells CASLSGIRGEQFF. In DNA form, the CDR3 reads TGTGCCAGTCTTAGCGGGATAAGGGGTGAGCAGTTCTTC.

This clonotype occurred many times. The chain joins TRBV14 to TRBJ2-7, with 7 bases matching TRBD2. CDR1 is SGHDN and CDR2 is FVKESK in the germline V gene. There are 17 residues in the CDR3. The ends lost 3 bases at V and 6 bases at J; junction bases unmatched: 17. The chain's CDR3 is CASSHKTGGQGRGEQYF. CDR3 DNA sequence: TGTGCCAGCAGCCACAAAACGGGGGGTCAGGGACGCGGCGAGCAGTACTTC.

This clonotype showed up many times. The genes are TRBV3-1 and TRBJ1-2; the D gene is possibly TRBD1 (5 bases). With 0 bases removed from V and 4 bases from J, the gap between germline ends came to 18 bases. This CDR3 region has 17 residues. Germline values: CDR1 LGHDT, CDR2 YNNKEL (reference sequence). CDR3 in DNA: TGTGCCAGCAGCCAAGACCGGGGGGTTGGGAGGGTCTATGGCTACACCTTC. Translation: CASSQDRGVGRVYGYTF.

This clonotype occurred many times. The chain recombines TRBV12-3 or TRBV12-4 with TRBJ1-4; tentatively, D is TRBD1 (5 bases). V gave up 4 bases and J gave up 6 bases, with 12 bases separating them. CDR3 size: 14 residues. The chain's CDR3 is CASSSTDQDEKLFF. In nucleotides, the CDR3 is TGTGCCAGCAGTTCGACAGACCAAGATGAAAAACTGTTTTTT.

This clonotype has a count of ten or more. The rearrangement joins TRBV27 to TRBJ2-1, with TRBD2 matching over 8 bases. CDR1 and CDR2 (germline): MNHEY, SMNVEV (reference sequence). With V trimmed by 2 bases and J by 5 bases, 5 bases remained unmatched. The CDR3 runs 15 residues. The CDR3 DNA sequence: TGTGCCAGCAGTTTAAAAAGCGGGAGTCACAATGAGCAGTTCTTC. Its translation: CASSLKSGSHNEQFF.

This clonotype has a handful of counts. J is TRBJ1-5 and V is TRBV19, with D tentatively TRBD1 (6 bases). Trimming removed 6 bases at V and 7 bases at J, with 16 bases between. Germline CDR1 reads LNHDA; CDR2 reads SQIVND (reference sequence). The CDR3 contains 14 residues. The CDR3 DNA follows: TGTGCCAGTAGCGCAACAGGGACGGTGCAGCCCCAGCATTTT. Amino acids: CASSATGTVQPQHF. The full variable domain, in which reference TRBV19 and TRBJ1-5 provide the parts outside the CDR3, is DGGITQSPKYLFRKEGQNVTLSCEQNLNHDAMYWYRQDPGQGLRLIYYSQIVNDFQKGDIAEGYSVSREKKESFPLTVTSAQKNPTAFYLCASSATGTVQPQHFGDGTRLSIL.

This clonotype was counted at least ten times. This sequence joins TRBV7-2 and TRBJ2-7; 9 positions match TRBD2. The CDR3 runs to 17 residues. CDR1 and CDR2 from the germline V gene are SGHTA and FQGNSA. With 1 base clipped from V and 1 base from J, the junction kept 8 bases outside the gene matches. The CDR3 DNA sequence: TGTGCCAGCAGCTTAGTGGGTAGCGGGGGAGAATCCTACGAGCAGTACTTC. It translates to CASSLVGSGGESYEQYF.

This clonotype was seen ten or more times. The chain recombines TRBV30 with TRBJ2-6; D is unresolved. Between the trimmed V and J ends, which lost 0 bases and 2 bases, there was a span of 2 bases. The germline V gene encodes CDR1 GTSNPN and CDR2 SVGIG (reference sequence). This CDR3 is 13 amino acids long. In DNA, the CDR3 is TGTGCCTGGAGTGTACCTGGGGCCAACGTCCTGACTTTC. It specifies CAWSVPGANVLTF.

With respect to this clonotype: One base away lies a much larger clone, so this may be a sequencing read error. V usage is TRBV18 and J usage is TRBJ2-2, with D tentatively TRBD2 (6 bases). The CDR3 sequence is 16 residues long. The germline V gene has CDR1 KGHSH and CDR2 LQKENI. The CDR3 region has the DNA TGTGCCAGCTCACCAGGGGGGAAGAGGAACACCGTGGAGCTGTTTTTT. Its protein is CASSPGGKRNTVELFF.

This clonotype has a count of ten or more. The gene calls are TRBV2 and TRBJ2-3, with D perhaps TRBD1 (5 bases). This CDR3 is 15 amino acids long. V was clipped by 5 bases and J by 6 bases, with 18 bases between them. CDR1 is SNHLY, CDR2 FYNNEI, per germline. CDR3 sequence (DNA): TGTGCCAGCAGTAGAGACAGTGGGCGATGGGATACGCAGTATTTT. This gives the protein CASSRDSGRWDTQYF.

At least ten counts were recorded for this clonotype. The CDR3 spells CSARRRTGNHYGYTF. CDR3 sequence (DNA): TGCAGTGCTAGACGCCGGACAGGGAATCACTATGGCTACACCTTC. J is TRBJ1-2 and V is TRBV20-1; TRBD1 agrees at 8 bases. Trimming cost V 2 bases and J 3 bases; bases outside gene matches: 8. CDR3 length: 15 residues. Germline CDR1 reads DFQATT; CDR2 reads SNEGSKA (reference sequence).

Of note for this clonotype: This may be a read error: a much more frequent sequence differs by one nucleotide. The V call is TRBV12-3 or TRBV12-4, the J call TRBJ1-6; weak D call: TRBD1 (5 bases). The ends were cut back, 7 bases at V and 9 bases at J, with 13 bases in the middle. The CDR3 is 13 residues long. In nucleotides, the CDR3 is TGTGCCAGCACCCGGAGAGGGGTTTCACCCCTCCACTTT. Translated, it gives CASTRRGVSPLHF.

This clonotype was counted many times. The J gene is TRBJ2-1, the V gene TRBV20-1; 9 nucleotides line up with TRBD2. Losses at the gene ends were 0 bases for V and 10 bases for J; bases not matched to a gene: 13. Germline CDR1 is DFQATT and CDR2 is SNEGSKA (reference sequence). The CDR3 loop spans 16 amino acids. Here the CDR3 reads CSARDPLAGFFKEQFF. CDR3 in DNA: TGCAGTGCTAGAGATCCCCTAGCGGGATTTTTTAAAGAGCAGTTCTTC.

This clonotype occurred many times. This chain uses TRBV5-1 with TRBJ2-7; 7 bases fit TRBD2. Germline V gives CDR1 SGHRS, CDR2 YFSETQ. V gave up 5 bases and J gave up 8 bases; unmatched junction bases: 10. The CDR3 contains 13 residues. CDR3 nucleotides: TGCGCCAGCAGACGGGAGGCCCAAAAGCAGCAGTACTTC. Protein: CASRREAQKQQYF.

The chain uses TRBV6-1 and TRBJ2-7; D is perhaps TRBD1 (5 bases). This CDR3 spans 13 amino acids. From germline, CDR1 is MNHNS and CDR2 SASEGT. Between the trimmed V and J ends, which lost 6 bases and 4 bases, there was a span of 13 bases. The CDR3 DNA follows: TGTGCCAGCAGCGTATGGGGCGTGTACGAGCAGTACTTC. This gives the protein CASSVWGVYEQYF.

This clonotype has only a few counts. The V and J genes are TRBV10-1 and TRBJ2-3; D possibly matches TRBD1 or TRBD2 (5 bases each). The germline CDR1 and CDR2 sequences are WNHNN and SYGVQD (reference sequence). The CDR3 is 14 residues long. V was trimmed by 6 bases and J by 5 bases, leaving 15 bases between them. The CDR3 reads CASSAGAPGDTQYF. As DNA, the CDR3 is TGCGCCAGCAGCGCCGGGGCTCCGGGAGATACGCAGTATTTT.

This clonotype was detected ten times or more. The CDR3 nucleotides read TGCGCCAGCCGGGACCCGGCGGTAGATACGCAGTATTTT. Translated: CASRDPAVDTQYF. The chain carries TRBV5-1 and TRBJ2-3; D is perhaps TRBD1 or TRBD2 (5 bases each). This CDR3 has 13 amino acids. In germline, CDR1 is SGHRS, CDR2 YFSETQ. The ends were cut back, 7 bases at V and 5 bases at J, with 14 bases in the middle.

This clonotype was observed at least ten times. The chain is built from TRBV6-2 or TRBV6-3 and TRBJ1-5, with no clear D. The germline V and J ends were trimmed by 7 bases and 6 bases, with 13 bases remaining between them. The CDR3 is made up of 13 amino acids. Germline V gives CDR1 MNHEY, CDR2 SVGEGT. Here the CDR3 reads CASTSRELQPQHF. In DNA, the CDR3 is TGTGCCAGCACGTCACGGGAGCTTCAGCCCCAGCATTTT.